Below are 25 T cell receptor beta chains sequenced from a single sample in a study of CD8+ T cells in alopecia areata. Sequencing templates came from extracted RNA that was reverse transcribed into cDNA. Assay: immunoSEQ multiplex PCR; the TCRdb copy retains only in-frame clones and omits some. The sample has roughly 120,000 clones, approximately 58% seen once; the top ten hold 2.8%. Specimen: CD4+ T cells sorted from blood. These receptors were collected from a human donor in good health.

The genes are TRBV6-5 and TRBJ1-1, with D possibly being TRBD1 (6 bases). The CDR3 contains 15 residues. Deletions cut 5 bases from V and 1 base from J, with 14 bases between. Germline V gives CDR1 MNHEY, CDR2 SVGAGI. The CDR3: CASSPRQVRNTEAFF. Here the CDR3 DNA reads TGTGCCAGCAGTCCCCGACAGGTCAGGAACACTGAAGCTTTCTTT.

This chain uses TRBV29-1 with TRBJ1-2; possible D gene TRBD1, 5 bases. Germline loops: CDR1 SQVTM, CDR2 ANQGSEA. The CDR3 contains 16 residues. Trimming removed 4 bases from V and 3 bases from J, with 21 bases in between. Here the CDR3 reads CSVGGALLSTDYGYTF. DNA for the CDR3: TGCAGCGTTGGCGGGGCCCTTCTTTCGACGGACTATGGCTACACCTTC.

The V call is TRBV9, the J call TRBJ2-2; no reliable D call. The V gene's germline CDR1 is SGDLS and CDR2 YYNGEE. CDR3 length: 14 residues. Trimming pared 0 bases from V and 6 bases from J, leaving 9 bases between. This CDR3 reads CASSVEAPAGELFF. CDR3 in DNA: TGTGCCAGCAGCGTAGAGGCTCCGGCCGGGGAGCTGTTTTTT.

The V gene is TRBV25-1, the J gene TRBJ2-2, with a tentative D call TRBD1 (5 bases). Germline-derived CDR1 and CDR2 are MGHDK and SYGVNS. Trimming removed 4 bases at V and 7 bases at J, with 13 bases between. The CDR3 loop spans 14 amino acids. For the CDR3, the DNA is TGTGCCAGCAGTGGGGGCAGGTCGGGCGGGGAGCTGTTTTTT. Its translation is CASSGGRSGGELFF.

The chain carries TRBV30 and TRBJ2-3; D unresolved. CDR1 and CDR2 from the germline V gene are GTSNPN and SVGIG (reference sequence). V shed 3 bases and J shed 2 bases, with 9 bases lying between them. CDR3 size: 13 residues. This chain's CDR3 is CAWSRQTTDTQYF. The CDR3 nucleotides are TGTGCCTGGAGCCGGCAGACCACAGATACGCAGTATTTT.

This chain connects TRBV18 to TRBJ1-4; D possibly corresponds to TRBD1 (5 bases). V shed 2 bases and J shed 12 bases, with 16 bases lying between them. Germline V gene data show CDR1 as KGHSH and CDR2 as LQKENI. This CDR3 is 14 amino acids long. The CDR3 loop reads CASSPDRTGGELFF. In DNA form, the CDR3 reads TGTGCCAGCTCACCAGACCGTACCGGGGGGGAACTGTTTTTT.

This clone was observed a handful of times. The J gene is TRBJ1-4, the V gene TRBV9; D is undetermined. Germline loops: CDR1 SGDLS, CDR2 YYNGEE. The CDR3 is 14 amino acids. V dropped 2 bases and J dropped 6 bases, with 11 bases sitting between them. The CDR3 loop reads CASSVGNGDEKLFF. The CDR3 region has the DNA TGTGCCAGCAGCGTGGGCAATGGGGATGAAAAACTGTTTTTT.

The chain links TRBV5-1 to TRBJ2-2; D remains ambiguous. V lost 0 bases and J lost 0, with 6 bases in between. Germline V gives CDR1 SGHRS, CDR2 YFSETQ. This CDR3 has 15 residues. CDR3 protein: CASSLEVANTGELFF. CDR3 sequence (DNA): TGCGCCAGCAGCTTGGAGGTAGCGAACACCGGGGAGCTGTTTTTT. The full variable domain, rest sourced from reference TRBV5-1 and TRBJ2-2, is KAGVTQTPRYLIKTRGQQVTLSCSPISGHRSVSWYQQTPGQGLQFLFEYFSETQRNKGNFPGRFSGRQFSNSRSEMNVSTLELGDSALYLCASSLEVANTGELFFGEGSRLTVL.

The sample holds one count of this clone. The chain carries TRBV7-9 and TRBJ2-4; weak D call: TRBD2 (5 bases). This CDR3 has 15 amino acids. V gave up 5 bases and J gave up 7 bases, with 18 bases separating them. From germline, CDR1 is SEHNR and CDR2 FQNEAQ (reference sequence). CDR3 in amino acids: CASSQTLTRGNIQYF. The CDR3 bases are TGTGCCAGCAGCCAGACTCTCACTAGAGGGAACATTCAGTACTTC. Variable domain in full (rest from reference TRBV7-9 and TRBJ2-4): DTGVSQNPRHKITKRGQNVTFRCDPISEHNRLYWYRQTLGQGPEFLTYFQNEAQLEKSRLLSDRFSAERPKGSFSTLEIQRTEQGDSAMYLCASSQTLTRGNIQYFGAGTRLSVL.

The gene calls are TRBV5-6 and TRBJ1-2; D perhaps matches TRBD1 (6 bases). Germline loops: CDR1 SGHDT, CDR2 YYEEEE. The CDR3 sequence is 14 residues long. The ends were cut back, 4 bases at V and 4 bases at J, with 14 bases in the middle. The CDR3 coding sequence is TGTGCCAGCAGCCACCGGGGACAATCCTATGGCTACACCTTC. Its protein product is CASSHRGQSYGYTF.

Concerning this clone itself: This specimen includes other DNA sequences encoding the same CDR3. The chain recombines TRBV7-2 with TRBJ1-2, with unresolved D. The germline V gene encodes CDR1 SGHTA and CDR2 FQGNSA. With 4 bases removed from V and 2 bases from J, the gap between germline ends came to 8 bases. The CDR3 runs 13 residues. In nucleotides, the CDR3 is TGTGCCAGCAGCTCCCAGTTAAACTATGGCTACACCTTC. This encodes CASSSQLNYGYTF. Full variable domain (outside the CDR3, taken from reference TRBV7-2 and TRBJ1-2): GAGVSQSPSNKVTEKGKDVELRCDPISGHTALYWYRQSLGQGLEFLIYFQGNSAPDKSGLPSDRFSAERTGGSVSTLTIQRTQQEDSAVYLCASSSQLNYGYTFGSGTRLTVV.

The chain's CDR3 is CASSWGDFNQPQHF. Here the CDR3 DNA reads TGCGCCAGCAGCTGGGGGGATTTTAATCAGCCCCAGCATTTT. The rearrangement uses TRBV5-1 and TRBJ1-5, with D maybe TRBD1 (5 bases). Germline V gene data show CDR1 as SGHRS and CDR2 as YFSETQ. The V end lost 3 bases, the J end lost 4 bases, and 11 bases lay between the germline ends. CDR3 length equals 14 residues.

The chain employs TRBV11-2 and TRBJ2-7, with TRBD1 as a possible D gene (6 bases). CDR3 size: 15 residues. Germline CDR1 reads SGHAT; CDR2 reads FQNNGV. Trimming pared 2 bases from V and 1 base from J, leaving 12 bases between. The CDR3 DNA is TGTGCCAGCAGCTTATTTGGGGGCGAATCCTACGAGCAGTACTTC. It codes for CASSLFGGESYEQYF.

V usage is TRBV4-1 and J usage is TRBJ2-5; D is perhaps TRBD2 (5 bases). Germline V gene lookup returns CDR1 MGHRA and CDR2 YSYEKL. V shed 0 bases and J shed 5 bases, with 10 bases lying between them. The CDR3 has 14 residues. DNA of the CDR3: TGCGCCAGCAGCCAAGATACGCGGAGGGAGACCCAGTACTTC. Translating it yields CASSQDTRRETQYF.

The genes are TRBV25-1 and TRBJ1-1; possible D gene TRBD1, 6 bases. Looked up from germline, CDR1 is MGHDK and CDR2 is SYGVNS. This CDR3 is built from 15 residues. V was trimmed by 7 bases and J by 4 bases, leaving 19 bases between them. This CDR3 reads CASTENREIGTEAFF. Here the CDR3 DNA reads TGTGCCAGCACCGAAAACAGGGAGATTGGCACTGAAGCTTTCTTT.

The chain combines TRBV5-1 with TRBJ1-2; TRBD1 agrees at 8 bases. Germline-derived CDR1 and CDR2 are SGHRS and YFSETQ. The CDR3 has 16 residues. V shed 5 bases, J shed 2 bases, and the junction held 11 bases outside the gene matches. CDR3 sequence reads: CASSHGGQGANYGYTF. The CDR3 DNA reads TGCGCCAGCAGTCACGGCGGGCAGGGGGCGAACTATGGCTACACCTTC.

This clone turned up a few times. The genes are TRBV23-1 and TRBJ2-5; possible D gene TRBD2, 6 bases. Being an ORF, TRBV23-1 has a function that is uncertain. Trimming pared 3 bases from V and 1 base from J, leaving 9 bases between. This CDR3 contains 14 residues. CDR3 nucleotide sequence: TGCGCCAGCAGTCAGCGGGATACCCAAGAGACCCAGTACTTC. Its protein product is CASSQRDTQETQYF.

By sample fraction, this clone is medium-sized (0.01 to 0.1%). J is TRBJ2-3 and V is TRBV29-1; D perhaps matches TRBD1 (6 bases). The CDR3 extends over 15 amino acids. The germline V and J ends were trimmed by 5 bases and 2 bases, with 17 bases remaining between them. The germline gives CDR1 SQVTM, CDR2 ANQGSEA. CDR3 DNA sequence: TGCAGCGTTCACAGGGCCTTGACGCCCACAGATACGCAGTATTTT. Protein product: CSVHRALTPTDTQYF.

V gene TRBV7-2 combines with J gene TRBJ2-3; TRBD2 aligns across 8 bases. The CDR3 is 14 amino acids. Trimming at V came to 11 bases and at J to 6 bases, leaving 13 bases not matched to a gene. The V gene's germline CDR1 is SGHTA and CDR2 FQGNSA. Here the CDR3 reads CASLRGGGLDTQYF. For the CDR3, the DNA is TGTGCCTCCCTAAGGGGCGGGGGGCTGGATACGCAGTATTTT.

The rearrangement links TRBV30 to TRBJ2-7; D remains ambiguous. The CDR3 contains 11 residues. V was cut by 5 bases and J by 0 bases, with 5 bases left in between. CDR1 is GTSNPN and CDR2 is SVGIG in the germline V gene (reference sequence). DNA for the CDR3: TGTGCCTGGGACACCTCCTACGAGCAGTACTTC. Its protein product is CAWDTSYEQYF.

This chain connects TRBV29-1 to TRBJ2-7; 7 bases map to TRBD1. The CDR3 has 14 residues. Per the germline V gene, CDR1 is SQVTM and CDR2 is ANQGSEA. Trimming removed 6 bases from V and 0 bases from J; junction bases left unmatched: 8. The CDR3 is CSVRDSFASYEQYF. The CDR3 nucleotides read TGCAGCGTAAGGGACAGTTTTGCCTCCTACGAGCAGTACTTC.

The chain has TRBV5-6 and TRBJ1-2, with TRBD1 identical over 7 bases. Losses at the gene ends were 0 bases for V and 4 bases for J; bases not matched to a gene: 9. CDR3 size: 16 residues. Looked up from germline, CDR1 is SGHDT and CDR2 is YYEEEE. The CDR3 loop reads CASSLVRRDRGYGYTF. CDR3 bases: TGTGCCAGCAGCTTGGTTCGGCGGGACAGAGGCTATGGCTACACCTTC.

The chain is built from TRBV29-1 and TRBJ1-1; D gene unclear. V was shortened by 1 base and J by 8 bases, with 8 bases between the two germline ends. The germline V gene encodes CDR1 SQVTM and CDR2 ANQGSEA. This CDR3 has 11 amino acids. For the CDR3, the DNA is TGCAGCGTTGAAGCGACGGCCGAAGCTTTCTTT. Its translation: CSVEATAEAFF.

CDR3 protein: CSAFMNTEAFF. The CDR3 DNA sequence: TGCAGTGCATTCATGAACACTGAAGCTTTCTTT. The chain is built from TRBV29-1 and TRBJ1-1; D gene uncertain. This CDR3 has 11 amino acids. Germline V gene lookup returns CDR1 SQVTM and CDR2 ANQGSEA. Variable domain in full (rest from reference TRBV29-1 and TRBJ1-1): SAVISQKPSRDICQRGTSLTIQCQVDSQVTMMFWYRQQPGQSLTLIATANQGSEATYESGFVIDKFPISRPNLTFSTLTVSNMSPEDSSIYLCSAFMNTEAFFGQGTRLTVV.

This CDR3 is CASSSRTGGSRQYF. The CDR3 DNA reads as TGTGCCAGCAGCTCGAGGACAGGGGGATCTAGGCAGTACTTC. The genes are TRBV7-8 and TRBJ2-7, with 10 bases matching TRBD1. V dropped 4 bases and J dropped 9; count of bases not matched to a gene: 9. CDR3 size: 14 residues. The V gene's germline CDR1 is SGHVS and CDR2 FQNEAQ.